This entry lists 8 T cell receptor beta chains sequenced from one sample in a study of blood T cell repertoires in COVID-19. Produced via immunoSEQ multiplex PCR; TCRdb's table is partial and in-frame only. The repertoire consists of roughly 400,000 clones, with over 75% occurring once and the leading ten covering about 2%. The sequenced material came from peripheral blood. The receptor set was obtained from a woman in her sixties with COVID-19, enrolled during active disease.

The genes are TRBV3-1 (or the pseudogene TRBV3-2) and TRBJ2-7; D unresolved. V lost 4 bases to trimming and J lost 2 bases, with 12 bases between them. The germline CDR1 and CDR2 sequences are LGHDT and YNNKEL (reference sequence). The CDR3 is made up of 14 amino acids. This chain's CDR3 is CASSRSTPPYEQYF. The CDR3 DNA is TGTGCCAGCAGCCGCAGTACCCCCCCCTACGAGCAGTACTTC.

This chain uses TRBV14 with TRBJ1-3, with a weak D call TRBD1 (6 bases). V lost 0 bases to trimming and J lost 5 bases, with 14 bases between them. Germline CDR1 and CDR2: SGHDN and FVKESK. This CDR3 is built from 16 residues. CDR3 sequence: CASSQDPPRDRNTIYF. As DNA, the CDR3 is TGTGCCAGCAGCCAAGATCCCCCCAGGGACAGAAACACCATATATTTT. Full variable domain (rest looked up from reference TRBV14 and TRBJ1-3): EAGVTQFPSHSVIEKGQTVTLRCDPISGHDNLYWYRRVMGKEIKFLLHFVKESKQDESGMPNNRFLAERTGGTYSTLKVQPAELEDSGVYFCASSQDPPRDRNTIYFGEGSWLTVV.

The V call is TRBV6-5, the J call TRBJ2-1; D is unclear. The CDR3 totals 16 residues. Per germline, CDR1 MNHEY and CDR2 SVGAGI. V shed 4 bases and J shed 0 bases, with 13 bases lying between them. The CDR3 region is CASSSGTLSSYNEQFF. Here the CDR3 DNA reads TGTGCCAGCAGTTCAGGAACCCTTAGCTCCTACAATGAGCAGTTCTTC.

The DNA for the CDR3 is TGTGCCAGCAGCCCGGGACAGGGGCTTGGGTACACTGAAGCTTTCTTT. Protein product: CASSPGQGLGYTEAFF. The chain joins TRBV5-8 to TRBJ1-1; 10 positions match TRBD1. The CDR3 spans 16 residues. Germline V gene sequence: CDR1 SGHTS, CDR2 YDEGEE. Trimming took 4 bases from V and 3 from J; bases not matched to a gene: 9.

This chain connects TRBV9 to TRBJ1-2, with D perhaps matching TRBD1 (6 bases). This CDR3 comprises 14 residues. Looked up from germline, CDR1 is SGDLS and CDR2 is YYNGEE. The V end was cut by 2 bases, the J end by 4 bases, with 12 bases between. The CDR3 region has the DNA TGTGCCAGCAGCGTTACGGACAGATCCTATGGCTACACCTTC. It specifies CASSVTDRSYGYTF.

This chain connects TRBV5-1 to TRBJ2-5; TRBD1 agrees at 9 bases. The junction had 8 bases not matched to a gene; V was cut back by 4 bases and J by 1 base. This CDR3 region has 16 residues. Germline CDR1 is SGHRS and CDR2 is YFSETQ. This CDR3 is CASSVPGTGPQETQYF. CDR3 in DNA: TGCGCCAGCAGCGTACCCGGGACAGGGCCCCAAGAGACCCAGTACTTC.

The V gene is TRBV2, the J gene TRBJ1-2; possibly TRBD1 for D (6 bases). Trimming removed 6 bases at V and 9 bases at J, with 17 bases between. This CDR3 is 13 amino acids long. Germline V lookup: CDR1 SNHLY, CDR2 FYNNEI. CDR3 in DNA: TGTGCCAGCAGCCCCGATCGGACAGTAAGCTACACCTTC. Translation gives CASSPDRTVSYTF.

The V and J genes are TRBV5-1 and TRBJ2-5, with TRBD2 identical over 7 bases. After removal of 0 bases from V and 7 bases from J, the junction contained 6 bases not matched to a gene. The CDR3 length is 14 residues. Germline CDR1 reads SGHRS; CDR2 reads YFSETQ. This chain's CDR3 is CASSLVLRGGTQYF. CDR3 DNA sequence: TGCGCCAGCAGCTTGGTCCTACGCGGGGGGACCCAGTACTTC.